Following are 23 T cell receptor beta chains from one sample sequenced in a study of OX40 agonist ivuxolimab in advanced cancers. The data were produced by immunoSEQ multiplex PCR, yet TCRdb's version contains in-frame clones alone and is incomplete. The sample includes over 60,000 clones, 85% of them seen just once. Sequencing was performed on CD4+ or CD8+ T cells sorted from blood, taken in a trial of the OX40 agonist ivuxolimab. These receptors were obtained from an adult with an advanced solid tumor such as melanoma, head and neck, liver or kidney cancer.

This clone has just one count. The genes are TRBV7-8 and TRBJ1-3; tentatively, D is TRBD1 (5 bases). Germline CDR1 SGHVS, CDR2 FQNEAQ. The CDR3 extends over 16 amino acids. V was cut by 5 bases and J by 4 bases, with 18 bases left in between. CDR3 nucleotides: TGTGCCAGCAGCCCCCCCACCCGGGGGATCGGAAACACCATATATTTT. Translated: CASSPPTRGIGNTIYF.

The chain couples TRBV4-1 to TRBJ1-4; the D is unclear. Deletions cut 0 bases from V and 12 bases from J, with 8 bases between. Looked up from germline, CDR1 is MGHRA and CDR2 is YSYEKL. There are 12 residues in the CDR3. The CDR3 sequence: CASSQDGEQLFF. CDR3 coding DNA: TGCGCCAGCAGCCAAGATGGAGAACAACTGTTTTTT.

The rearrangement uses TRBV5-6 and TRBJ1-1; D unclear. V was cut by 0 bases and J by 1 base, with 7 bases left in between. The CDR3 is made up of 14 amino acids. Germline assignment: CDR1 SGHDT and CDR2 YYEEEE. In DNA, the CDR3 is TGTGCCAGCAGCTTGGTTCTCAGGAACACTGAAGCTTTCTTT. Its translation is CASSLVLRNTEAFF. Full variable domain (outside the CDR3, taken from reference TRBV5-6 and TRBJ1-1): DAGVTQSPTHLIKTRGQQVTLRCSPKSGHDTVSWYQQALGQGPQFIFQYYEEEERQRGNFPDRFSGHQFPNYSSELNVNALLLGDSALYLCASSLVLRNTEAFFGQGTRLTVV.

CDR3 amino acids: CASRRDRFSYNEQFF. CDR3 coding DNA: TGTGCCAGCAGACGCGACAGGTTCTCCTACAATGAGCAGTTCTTC. The rearrangement uses TRBV5-4 and TRBJ2-1; perhaps TRBD1 as D (6 bases). With 5 bases removed from V and 0 bases from J, the gap between germline ends came to 12 bases. The CDR3 runs 15 residues. Germline CDR1 SGHNT, CDR2 YYREEE (reference sequence).

The chain carries TRBV7-3 and TRBJ2-5; D might be TRBD2 (5 bases). The V and J ends lost 3 bases and 2 bases respectively, with 7 bases between them. The CDR3 covers 13 residues. Germline loops: CDR1 SGHTA, CDR2 FQGTGA. The CDR3 region has the DNA TGTGCCAGCAGCTTCGGGGTTCAAGAGACCCAGTACTTC. The encoded protein is CASSFGVQETQYF.

The chain couples TRBV4-3 to TRBJ1-4, with TRBD1 identical over 8 bases. CDR1 and CDR2 from the germline V gene are LGHNA and YSLEER. With V trimmed by 1 base and J by 8 bases, 6 bases remained unmatched. The CDR3 runs to 15 residues. The CDR3 region is CASSQGQGAHEKLFF. The CDR3 DNA reads TGCGCCAGCAGCCAAGGGCAGGGGGCGCACGAAAAACTGTTTTTT.

The DNA for the CDR3 is TGTGCCAGCTCACCCAACACTGAAGCTTTCTTT. Its translation is CASSPNTEAFF. V usage is TRBV18 and J usage is TRBJ1-1; D is unresolved. The CDR3 sequence is 11 residues long. Germline V CDR1 and CDR2: KGHSH, LQKENI. V lost 3 bases and J lost 2, with 1 base in between.

The chain links TRBV7-9 to TRBJ1-1; TRBD1 matches 8 bases. The J segment lost 4 bases and the V segment lost 3 bases, leaving 19 bases of the junction unmatched. Germline values: CDR1 SEHNR, CDR2 FQNEAQ (reference sequence). This CDR3 spans 19 amino acids. CDR3 in DNA: TGTGCCAGCAGCTTTCCCCACCGACAGGGGTTCCTTTTTGGCACTGAAGCTTTCTTT. Translating gives CASSFPHRQGFLFGTEAFF.

V gene TRBV19 combines with J gene TRBJ2-6; the D gene is possibly TRBD1 (6 bases). Germline loops: CDR1 LNHDA, CDR2 SQIVND (reference sequence). The CDR3 length is 16 residues. Between the trimmed V and J ends, which lost 5 bases and 2 bases, there was a span of 13 bases. In DNA, the CDR3 is TGTGCCAGTAGTGACCCGCCAGGGGCTGGGGCCAACGTCCTGACTTTC. Translation gives CASSDPPGAGANVLTF.

As DNA, the CDR3 is TGCGCCAGCAGCCAAGATTACCCAGGGGGCGGAAACACCATATATTTT. This encodes CASSQDYPGGGNTIYF. The chain carries TRBV4-3 and TRBJ1-3; 8 bases are a match to TRBD1. This CDR3 contains 16 residues. J was trimmed by 4 bases and V by 0 bases; bases with no gene match: 5. Germline V lookup: CDR1 LGHNA, CDR2 YSLEER.

In its sample, this clone was seen a few times. The chain uses TRBV6-1 and TRBJ2-3, with a weak D call TRBD2 (5 bases). Looked up from germline, CDR1 is MNHNS and CDR2 is SASEGT. The CDR3 runs 14 residues. Trimming took off 8 bases at V and 2 bases at J, with 14 bases between the two ends. The CDR3: CASHMRAHTDTQYF. In DNA form, the CDR3 reads TGTGCCAGCCATATGAGGGCGCACACAGATACGCAGTATTTT.

This clone was picked up a small number of times. The chain joins TRBV6-1 to TRBJ1-3, with 7 nucleotides matching TRBD1. J gave up 0 bases and V 2 bases, and 4 bases lay outside the gene matches. CDR1 and CDR2 (germline): MNHNS, SASEGT. The CDR3 length is 16 residues. In nucleotides, the CDR3 is TGTGCCAGCAGTGAATATGGGACAGTCTCTGGAAACACCATATATTTT. Its translation is CASSEYGTVSGNTIYF.

In this sample, this clone turned up a few times. The chain uses TRBV5-5 and TRBJ2-4, with D tentatively TRBD2 (5 bases). The CDR3 has 15 residues. Germline V CDR1 and CDR2: SGHKS, YYEKEE (reference sequence). The V and J ends lost 0 bases and 1 base respectively, with 8 bases between them. As DNA, the CDR3 is TGTGCCAGCAGCTTGGAAGTAGCGGCCAAAAACATTCAGTACTTC. Its protein is CASSLEVAAKNIQYF.

The rearrangement joins TRBV10-2 to TRBJ2-3; D unclear. Trimming cost V 6 bases and J 4 bases, with 2 bases left between them. The length of the CDR3 is 10 residues. Germline CDR1 WSHSY, CDR2 SAAADI. The CDR3 reads CASRADTQYF. The CDR3 DNA reads as TGCGCCAGCAGGGCAGATACGCAGTATTTT.

This chain uses TRBV5-1 with TRBJ1-2; unclear D gene. Germline lookup yields CDR1 SGHRS and CDR2 YFSETQ. V lost 3 bases and J lost 8, with 11 bases in between. This CDR3 has 12 amino acids. The CDR3 DNA sequence: TGCGCCAGCAGCTCCGGCCCCGGAGGCTACACCTTC. This encodes CASSSGPGGYTF.

The chain links TRBV2 to TRBJ2-7; D tentatively reads TRBD1 or TRBD2 (6 bases each). Germline V CDR1 and CDR2: SNHLY, FYNNEI. The CDR3 sequence is 15 residues long. V was shortened by 7 bases and J by 5 bases, with 21 bases between the two germline ends. CDR3 in amino acids: CASMEGTSLGDEQYF. CDR3 sequence (DNA): TGTGCCAGCATGGAGGGGACATCCTTAGGCGACGAGCAGTACTTC.

In DNA form, the CDR3 reads TGTGCCATCACCACAGGGAACACTGAAGCTTTCTTT. Its protein product is CAITTGNTEAFF. The chain has TRBV10-3 and TRBJ1-1; D possibly corresponds to TRBD1 (5 bases). Germline CDR1 reads ENHRY; CDR2 reads SYGVKD. The V gene lost 7 bases and the J gene lost 1 base, with 7 bases spanning the gap. This CDR3 is built from 12 residues.

The chain recombines TRBV6-5 with TRBJ2-1; D is undetermined. CDR3 length: 12 amino acids. The germline V and J ends were trimmed by 2 bases and 6 bases, with 5 bases remaining between them. Germline CDR1 reads MNHEY; CDR2 reads SVGAGI. The CDR3 DNA reads as TGTGCCAGCAGTTACAGGGCCAATGAGCAGTTCTTC. It specifies CASSYRANEQFF.

This rearrangement joins TRBV6-5 to TRBJ1-5; 7 bases align to TRBD1. CDR1 is MNHEY, CDR2 SVGAGI, per germline. V trimming: 5 bases; J trimming: 7 bases; junction bases outside the gene matches: 5. The CDR3 spans 13 residues. CDR3 protein: CASSEAGGQPQHF. Written as DNA, the CDR3 is TGTGCCAGCAGTGAAGCAGGGGGACAGCCCCAGCATTTT.

The rearrangement uses TRBV29-1 and TRBJ2-1, with D maybe TRBD1 (5 bases). Germline V CDR1 and CDR2: SQVTM, ANQGSEA. The V gene lost 6 bases and the J gene lost 10 bases, with 16 bases spanning the gap. This CDR3 spans 12 amino acids. CDR3 sequence (DNA): TGCAGCGTCCTCTCTAGGGGCAGCGAGCAGTTCTTC. This sequence encodes CSVLSRGSEQFF.

The chain joins TRBV5-1 to TRBJ2-2; no clear D. The germline V gene has CDR1 SGHRS and CDR2 YFSETQ. The length of the CDR3 is 14 residues. The germline V and J ends were trimmed by 5 bases and 6 bases, with 14 bases remaining between them. For the CDR3, the DNA is TGCGCCAGCAGTCAAGACCCGGCGTCCGGGGAGCTGTTTTTT. It specifies CASSQDPASGELFF.

This clone was seen only a few times. The chain joins TRBV4-1 to TRBJ1-5; 7 bases map to TRBD1. CDR3 length: 17 residues. CDR1 MGHRA and CDR2 YSYEKL come from the germline V gene. J lost 1 base, V lost 1 base, and 7 bases had no gene match. CDR3 amino acids: CASSQAQGGASNQPQHF. As DNA, the CDR3 is TGCGCCAGCAGCCAAGCTCAAGGGGGCGCGAGCAATCAGCCCCAGCATTTT.

The chain carries TRBV5-6 and TRBJ2-3; D call uncertain. The CDR3 is 15 residues long. V was cut by 4 bases and J by 6 bases, with 18 bases left in between. CDR1 SGHDT and CDR2 YYEEEE come from the germline V gene. The CDR3 loop reads CASSPPTVLGDTQYF. The CDR3 DNA reads as TGTGCCAGCAGCCCCCCGACCGTACTCGGGGATACGCAGTATTTT.